These 20 T cell receptor beta chains share one sample of origin, sequenced in a study of cytotoxic CD8 clonotypes in ibrutinib-treated CLL. Measured with immunoSEQ multiplex PCR; TCRdb has only the in-frame clones, and not every one. Among approximately 190,000 clones listed, approximately 79% were seen once. Specimen: PBMCs, collected after 12 months of ibrutinib treatment. These receptors all stem from a human donor with chronic lymphocytic leukemia.

The chain joins TRBV2 to TRBJ1-2; 11 bases fit TRBD1. Germline V CDR1 and CDR2: SNHLY, FYNNEI. CDR3 length: 15 residues. V trimming: 1 base; J trimming: 3 bases; junction bases outside the gene matches: 1. The CDR3 nucleotides read TGTGCCAGCAGTGAAGGGACAGGGGGCCACTATGGCTACACCTTC. Translating it yields CASSEGTGGHYGYTF.

CDR3 residues: CASSTQDDEQYF. The CDR3 nucleotides are TGCGCCAGCAGCACACAGGACGACGAGCAGTACTTC. The chain joins TRBV5-1 to TRBJ2-7; tentative D call: TRBD1 (5 bases). The germline V gene encodes CDR1 SGHRS and CDR2 YFSETQ. The CDR3 has 12 amino acids. Trimming shortened V by 4 bases and J by 5 bases, and 10 bases separated the two germline ends.

This chain connects TRBV6-1 to TRBJ1-2; unclear D gene. This CDR3 has 13 amino acids. Germline lookup yields CDR1 MNHNS and CDR2 SASEGT. V lost 1 base and J 3 bases, leaving 6 bases between the germline ends. The CDR3 nucleotides are TGTGCCAGCAGTGAAGTGGGAGACTATGGCTACACCTTC. It specifies CASSEVGDYGYTF.

CDR3 DNA sequence: TGTGCCAGCAGTGAAATGGGGGGGCCCAAAAACATTCAGTACTTC. Translating it yields CASSEMGGPKNIQYF. The chain joins TRBV6-1 to TRBJ2-4, with D possibly being TRBD2 (7 bases). The germline V and J ends were trimmed by 2 bases and 2 bases, with 10 bases remaining between them. This CDR3 has 15 amino acids. Germline values: CDR1 MNHNS, CDR2 SASEGT.

This clone was picked up one time. This sequence joins TRBV7-9 and TRBJ1-5; D possibly corresponds to TRBD1 (6 bases). CDR1 is SEHNR and CDR2 is FQNEAQ in the germline V gene (reference sequence). Trimming left V 4 bases short and J 5 bases short, with 12 bases between. There are 14 residues in the CDR3. CDR3 in amino acids: CASSSQGGHQPQHF. The CDR3 nucleotides read TGTGCCAGCAGCTCACAGGGTGGGCATCAGCCCCAGCATTTT. Using reference TRBV7-9 and TRBJ1-5 for the parts outside the CDR3, the full variable domain is DTGVSQNPRHKITKRGQNVTFRCDPISEHNRLYWYRQTLGQGPEFLTYFQNEAQLEKSRLLSDRFSAERPKGSFSTLEIQRTEQGDSAMYLCASSSQGGHQPQHFGDGTRLSIL.

The V and J genes are TRBV6-4 and TRBJ1-2, with a possible D match to TRBD1 (6 bases). V was clipped by 3 bases and J by 8 bases, with 22 bases between them. This CDR3 region has 16 residues. Germline values: CDR1 MRHNA, CDR2 SNTAGT. CDR3 protein: CASSELRRVNGGGYTF. The CDR3 coding sequence is TGTGCCAGCAGTGAGCTCCGTAGAGTCAACGGGGGCGGCTACACCTTC.

The V gene is TRBV19, the J gene TRBJ2-3, with 8 bases matching TRBD2. Per germline, CDR1 LNHDA and CDR2 SQIVND (reference sequence). Germline trimming cut 4 bases from V and 6 bases from J; bases unmatched to any gene: 12. The CDR3 contains 16 residues. The CDR3 DNA sequence: TGTGCCAGTAGTACCGCCTGGACTAGCCACGGGGATACGCAGTATTTT. Amino acids: CASSTAWTSHGDTQYF.

The chain has TRBV7-6 and TRBJ2-5, with D hard to call. The V end lost 1 base, the J end lost 4 bases, and 7 bases lay between the germline ends. The CDR3 is made up of 13 amino acids. Germline CDR1 SGHVS, CDR2 FNYEAQ. This CDR3 reads CASSLGVAETQYF. The CDR3 region has the DNA TGTGCCAGCAGCTTAGGTGTAGCAGAGACCCAGTACTTC.

V gene TRBV6-1 combines with J gene TRBJ2-7; a possible D gene is TRBD2 (5 bases). Germline V gives CDR1 MNHNS, CDR2 SASEGT. The CDR3 consists of 16 residues. Deletions cut 1 base from V and 4 bases from J, with 17 bases between. In DNA form, the CDR3 reads TGTGCCAGCAGTGAAGGAGTACGGGGAAGTTGGTACGAGCAGTACTTC. Translation gives CASSEGVRGSWYEQYF.

This chain connects TRBV5-6 to TRBJ2-7; weak D call: TRBD2 (6 bases). Trimming cost V 6 bases and J 3 bases, with 19 bases left between them. The CDR3 is 15 residues long. Germline CDR1 reads SGHDT; CDR2 reads YYEEEE. The CDR3 here is CASTPAGLGGYEQYF. The CDR3 DNA reads TGTGCCAGCACCCCGGCGGGGCTTGGCGGCTACGAGCAGTACTTC.

CDR3: CASSWGTKNIQYF. Written as DNA, the CDR3 is TGCGCCAGCAGCTGGGGGACCAAAAACATTCAGTACTTC. The V and J genes are TRBV5-1 and TRBJ2-4; D may match TRBD1 or TRBD2 (5 bases each). V shed 3 bases and J shed 2 bases, with 6 bases lying between them. Germline assignment: CDR1 SGHRS and CDR2 YFSETQ. There are 13 residues in the CDR3.

The genes are TRBV25-1 and TRBJ2-1, with 10 bases fitting TRBD2. V lost 4 bases to trimming and J lost 0 bases; unmatched junction nucleotides: 3. CDR1 and CDR2 from the germline V gene are MGHDK and SYGVNS. The CDR3 extends over 16 amino acids. CDR3 amino acids: CASSGTSGRSYNEQFF. In DNA form, the CDR3 reads TGTGCCAGCAGTGGGACTAGCGGACGCTCCTACAATGAGCAGTTCTTC.

The chain recombines TRBV27 with TRBJ1-2; D remains ambiguous. The length of the CDR3 is 13 residues. Germline V gives CDR1 MNHEY, CDR2 SMNVEV (reference sequence). With 4 bases removed from V and 2 bases from J, the gap between germline ends came to 8 bases. The CDR3 DNA follows: TGTGCCAGCAGTTGGAAGATGAACTATGGCTACACCTTC. Encoded protein: CASSWKMNYGYTF.

The J gene is TRBJ2-1, the V gene TRBV7-3; unclear D gene. Trimming took 2 bases from V and 4 from J, leaving 15 bases between them. The CDR3 is 16 amino acids. Germline values: CDR1 SGHTA, CDR2 FQGTGA. Here the CDR3 reads CASSLGPSGLYNEQFF. The CDR3 region has the DNA TGTGCCAGCAGCTTAGGGCCTTCGGGTTTGTACAATGAGCAGTTCTTC.

The chain has TRBV5-4 and TRBJ1-1, with 7 bases that match TRBD1. The CDR3 is 14 amino acids. Trimming removed 3 bases from V and 2 bases from J; junction bases left unmatched: 4. Germline values: CDR1 SGHNT, CDR2 YYREEE (reference sequence). CDR3 sequence reads: CASSYDRENTEAFF. CDR3 in DNA: TGTGCCAGCAGCTACGACAGGGAAAACACTGAAGCTTTCTTT.

The chain employs TRBV25-1 and TRBJ2-7; 11 bases match TRBD1. The V segment lost 5 bases and the J segment 1 base; nucleotides outside the gene matches: 7. The CDR3 spans 16 residues. Germline CDR1 MGHDK, CDR2 SYGVNS. This chain's CDR3 is CASSLGQGAVSYEQYF. The DNA of the CDR3 is TGTGCCAGCAGTCTAGGACAGGGGGCTGTTTCCTACGAGCAGTACTTC.

The genes are TRBV5-1 and TRBJ2-7; 8 bases fit TRBD1. Germline loops: CDR1 SGHRS, CDR2 YFSETQ. With V trimmed by 2 bases and J by 5 bases, 6 bases remained unmatched. The CDR3 has 14 amino acids. CDR3 DNA sequence: TGCGCCAGCAGCTTCCAGGACAGGGCAGACGAGCAGTACTTC. Protein: CASSFQDRADEQYF.

The chain has TRBV27 and TRBJ2-1; 9 bases align to TRBD2. The V and J ends lost 7 bases and 7 bases, in that order; junction bases with no gene match: 8. The germline CDR1 and CDR2 sequences are MNHEY and SMNVEV (reference sequence). This CDR3 is 14 amino acids long. The CDR3 reads CASKWGLAKNEQFF. DNA for the CDR3: TGTGCCAGCAAGTGGGGACTAGCCAAGAATGAGCAGTTCTTC.

The chain recombines TRBV5-1 with TRBJ2-7, with 10 nucleotides matching TRBD1. V shed 0 bases, J shed 3 bases, and the junction held 9 bases outside the gene matches. The CDR3 is 17 residues long. Per the germline V gene, CDR1 is SGHRS and CDR2 is YFSETQ. The chain's CDR3 is CASSLGDRGLKNYEQYF. The CDR3 DNA reads as TGCGCCAGCAGCTTGGGGGACAGGGGACTGAAAAACTACGAGCAGTACTTC.

As to this clone: In the same sample, other DNA sequences code for this CDR3. The rearrangement joins TRBV18 to TRBJ2-7; D remains ambiguous. The germline V and J ends were trimmed by 2 bases and 4 bases, with 6 bases remaining between them. This CDR3 region has 12 residues. Germline CDR1 reads KGHSH; CDR2 reads LQKENI. In DNA form, the CDR3 reads TGTGCCAGCTCACCAGCAGGTTACGAGCAGTACTTC. Translated, it gives CASSPAGYEQYF.